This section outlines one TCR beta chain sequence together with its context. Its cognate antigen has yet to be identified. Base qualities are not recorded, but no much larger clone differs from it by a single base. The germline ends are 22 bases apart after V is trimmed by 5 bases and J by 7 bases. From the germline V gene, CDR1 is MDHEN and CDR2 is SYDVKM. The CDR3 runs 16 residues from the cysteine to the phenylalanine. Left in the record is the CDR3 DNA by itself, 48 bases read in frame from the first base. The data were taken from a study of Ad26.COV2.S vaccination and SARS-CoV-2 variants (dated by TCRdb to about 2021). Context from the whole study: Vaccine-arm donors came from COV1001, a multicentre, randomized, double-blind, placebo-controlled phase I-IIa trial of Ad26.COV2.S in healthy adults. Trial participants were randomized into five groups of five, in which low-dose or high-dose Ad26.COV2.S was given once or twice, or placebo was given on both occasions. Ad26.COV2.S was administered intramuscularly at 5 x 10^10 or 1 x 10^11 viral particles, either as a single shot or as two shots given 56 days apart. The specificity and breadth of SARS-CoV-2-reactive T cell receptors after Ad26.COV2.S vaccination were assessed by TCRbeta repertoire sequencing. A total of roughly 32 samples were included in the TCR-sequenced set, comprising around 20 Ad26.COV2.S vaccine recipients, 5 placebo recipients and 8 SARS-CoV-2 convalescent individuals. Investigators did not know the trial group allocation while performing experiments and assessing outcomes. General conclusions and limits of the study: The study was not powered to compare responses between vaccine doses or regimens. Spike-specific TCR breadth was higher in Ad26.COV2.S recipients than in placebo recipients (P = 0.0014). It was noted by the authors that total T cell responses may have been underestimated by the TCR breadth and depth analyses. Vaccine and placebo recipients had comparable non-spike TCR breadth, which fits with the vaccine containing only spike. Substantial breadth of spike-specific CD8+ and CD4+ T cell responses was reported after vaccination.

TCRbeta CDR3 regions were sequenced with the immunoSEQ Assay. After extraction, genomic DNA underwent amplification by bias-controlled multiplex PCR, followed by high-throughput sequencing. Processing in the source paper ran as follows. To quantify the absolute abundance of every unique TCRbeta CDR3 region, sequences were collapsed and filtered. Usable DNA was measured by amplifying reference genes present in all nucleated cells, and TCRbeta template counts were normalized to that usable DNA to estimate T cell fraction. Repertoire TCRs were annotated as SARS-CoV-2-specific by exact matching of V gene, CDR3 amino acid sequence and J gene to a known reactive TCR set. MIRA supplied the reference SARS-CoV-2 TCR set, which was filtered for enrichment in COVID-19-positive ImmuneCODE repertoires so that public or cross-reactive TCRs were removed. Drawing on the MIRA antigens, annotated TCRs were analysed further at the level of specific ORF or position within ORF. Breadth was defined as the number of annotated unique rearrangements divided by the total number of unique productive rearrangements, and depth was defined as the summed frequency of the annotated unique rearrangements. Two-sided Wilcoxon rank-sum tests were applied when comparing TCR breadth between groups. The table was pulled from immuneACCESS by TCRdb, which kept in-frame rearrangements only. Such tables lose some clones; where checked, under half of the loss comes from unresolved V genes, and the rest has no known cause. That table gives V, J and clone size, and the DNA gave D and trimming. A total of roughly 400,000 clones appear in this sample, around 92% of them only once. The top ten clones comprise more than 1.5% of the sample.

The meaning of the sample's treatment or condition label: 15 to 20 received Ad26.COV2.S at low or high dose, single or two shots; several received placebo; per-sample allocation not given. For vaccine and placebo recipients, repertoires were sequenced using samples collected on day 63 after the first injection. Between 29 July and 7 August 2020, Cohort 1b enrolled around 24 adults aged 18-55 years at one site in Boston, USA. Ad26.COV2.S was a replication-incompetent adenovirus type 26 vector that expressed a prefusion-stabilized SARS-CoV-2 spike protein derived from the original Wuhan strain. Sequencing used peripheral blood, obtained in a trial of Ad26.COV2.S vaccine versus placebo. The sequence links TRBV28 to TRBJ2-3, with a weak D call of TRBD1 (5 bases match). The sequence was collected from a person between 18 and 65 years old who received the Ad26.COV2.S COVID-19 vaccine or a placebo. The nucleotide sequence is TGTGCCAGCAGTAGACGACAGAGTGGTTTCCAGAATACGCAGTATTTT. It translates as CASSRRQSGFQNTQYF.